The clone carrying this TCR beta chain was observed a handful of times. Antigen: not known. This sample is part of a study of early T cells in non-severe SARS-CoV-2 infection. The ends lost 2 bases at V and 0 bases at J; junction bases unmatched: 4. CDR1 MNHNY and CDR2 SVGAGI come from the germline V gene (reference sequence). The CDR3 extends over 15 amino acids. Study-wide results and caveats: The matching step, a VDJdb search, favored anti-spike CD8 responses and missed private and CD4 specificities.

MiXCR was run by TCRdb on the 5' RACE reads, yielding one entry per CDR3 protein. The sample has around 88,000 distinct CDR3 sequences, roughly 14% seen once. The sequence came from an adult who was a healthcare worker with PCR-confirmed SARS-CoV-2 infection or an uninfected control (not recorded which). Specimen: whole blood. The chain uses TRBV6-6 and TRBJ2-7, with 7 positions matching TRBD2. Here the CDR3 DNA reads TGTGCCAGCAGTTACGGGGCGGGAGACTCCTACGAGCAGTACTTC. This gives the protein CASSYGAGDSYEQYF.